This T cell receptor beta chain comes out of a study of shared clonotypes between healthy human individuals. Study results and caveats: Measured sharing among donors was expected to vary with sequencing depth.

The test was conducted at deep level. The sorted-subset replicate PCRs were given around 200 ng DNA, which is roughly 30,000 T cell genomes. This table comes from immunoSEQ multiplex PCR, and its TCRdb copy is limited to in-frame clones, with some not included. The data show about 1.1 million clones, with approximately 78% seen just once and under 0.65% held by the top ten. This clone was recorded once. Antigen specificity is unknown. The CDR3 is 16 amino acids. The V end was cut by 2 bases, the J end by 2 bases, with 11 bases between. CDR1 and CDR2 from the germline V gene are SGHNT and YYREEE (reference sequence).

The clonotype comes from a man between 18 and 29 years old in good health. Some clones in this sample may be carry-over from other donors' samples. The rearrangement joins TRBV5-4 to TRBJ2-6, with D possibly being TRBD2 (6 bases). Sequencing input: memory CD4+ T cells from PBMCs. Subset noted: CD45RA-negative fraction. Here the CDR3 reads CASSFSGRTGANVLTF. The CDR3 coding sequence is TGTGCCAGCAGCTTTTCCGGGAGAACTGGGGCCAACGTCCTGACTTTC.